This T cell receptor (beta chain) was identified during a study of blood T cell repertoires in COVID-19. The CDR3 is 14 amino acids. Between the trimmed V and J ends, which lost 1 base and 4 bases, there was a span of 11 bases. Germline CDR1 SGHRS, CDR2 YFSETQ. Some clones are missing from TCRdb's copy, which holds only in-frame ones; the method was immunoSEQ multiplex PCR. The table includes 310,000 or so clones, almost 90% detected once. This chain links TRBV5-1 with TRBJ1-1; a possible D gene is TRBD1 (6 bases). What was sequenced was peripheral blood. The receptor's source is a woman aged 30 to 39 with COVID-19, enrolled during active disease. The CDR3, as DNA: TGCGCCAGCAGCTTGCAGGGGATGGGCACTGAAGCTTTCTTT. Protein product: CASSLQGMGTEAFF.